This T cell receptor (beta chain) was identified during a study of PD-1 blockade in classical Hodgkin lymphoma. The CDR3 has 15 residues. V dropped 4 bases and J dropped 8; count of bases not matched to a gene: 8. Germline CDR1 LGHNA, CDR2 YSLEER. In regard to this clone: Antigen unknown.

Study findings and constraints: Complete responders showed a baseline diversity that resembled the diversity of newly diagnosed patients. The CD4+ diversity rise by C4D1 was clearest in complete responders. Exclusion applied to patients who initiated nivolumab less than 1 year following ASCT.

Repertoires were generated with immunoSEQ multiplex PCR, while TCRdb's copy carries only in-frame clones and drops some. The sample carries tens of thousands of clones, 55% to 70% recorded once. Time point reported: cycle 4 day 1 (C4D1), after more than five weeks of nivolumab. Each patient experienced a relapse that followed autologous stem cell transplantation, and brentuximab vedotin exposure varied. The V gene is TRBV4-3, the J gene TRBJ2-1; 10 nucleotides line up with TRBD1. This TCR derives from a human donor with classical Hodgkin lymphoma. The starting material was peripheral blood mononuclear cells (PBMCs), obtained before the fourth cycle of nivolumab. CDR3 bases: TGCGCCAGCAGCCCAAGACAGGGGGCGTCGGATGAGCAGTTCTTC. This gives the protein CASSPRQGASDEQFF.